This TCR beta chain was sequenced during a study of human T cells and chemical hapten exposure. The overall study: Each week of the roughly 23-week study, patients had diphenylcyclopropenone applied to the scalp.

Noted time point: patch test 3, about 24 weeks after DPC sensitization. Treatment defined: therapeutic diphenylcyclopropenone sensitization with weekly scalp DPC. Concerning this clonotype: Antigen unknown.

J was trimmed by 5 bases and V by 4 bases; bases with no gene match: 10. CDR3 length: 14 residues. Looked up from germline, CDR1 is SQVTM and CDR2 is ANQGSEA. General observations from the study: Compared to controls, expanded TCRs made significantly more large clusters of similar CDR3s.

One entry per CDR3 protein, called by TCRdb with MiXCR from the RACE reads. The table has about 110,000 distinct CDR3 sequences, less than 40% seen once. The sequences come from whole blood, collected in connection with sensitization to the hapten diphenylcyclopropenone (DPC). This rearrangement joins TRBV29-1 to TRBJ1-1; 7 bases are a match to TRBD1. This TCR came from a man aged 40-49 years with alopecia areata. Some clones in this sample may be carry-over from other donors' samples. The CDR3 DNA is TGCAGCGTTGCCCTTAAGCAGGGGGGTACTGAAGCTTTCTTT. Amino acid sequence: CSVALKQGGTEAFF.